This T cell receptor beta chain was profiled in a study of molecular identifiers for immune sequencing clone quantification. Study-wide results and caveats: Clones of above 20 RNA copies carried over 99% of effector molecules; in naive cells they carried under 1%.

There are 15 residues in the CDR3. V shed 0 bases and J 4 bases; nucleotides not matched to a gene: 5. Germline V gene data show CDR1 as DFQATT and CDR2 as SNEGSKA (reference sequence). Sorted inputs of roughly 17,000 to 1,100,000 cells, with 10%, 30% or 50% RNA, yielded naive CD8 libraries. From the PCR reads, TCRdb called clonotypes with MiXCR, one entry per CDR3 protein. The sample yields approximately 590,000 distinct CDR3 sequences, 25% seen once. In the case of this clonotype: Its antigen remains unidentified.

V usage is TRBV20-1 and J usage is TRBJ2-7; TRBD2 aligns across 11 bases. What was sequenced was naive CD8+ T cells from blood, with Jurkat cell RNA spiked in. Subset: FACS-sorted CD8+CD4-CCR7+CD45RA+ naive T cells. The clonotype was recovered from a human donor in good health. Some libraries in this study had Jurkat cell RNA spiked in. The CDR3 sequence is CSARDITSGSYEQYF. The DNA of the CDR3 is TGCAGTGCTAGAGATATTACTAGCGGGAGTTACGAGCAGTACTTC.